The 20 T cell receptor beta chains below come from one sample, sequenced in a study of T cell responses to AZD1222 COVID-19 vaccine. Sequencing used immunoSEQ multiplex PCR; TCRdb keeps in-frame clones, though not all of them. The sample gives roughly 120,000 clones, around 81% of which show up once; approximately 9.4% is in the top ten. This sample comprised peripheral blood, obtained on day 0 of AZD1222 vaccination. These receptor sequences come from an adult in good health.

The CDR3 bases are TGTGCCAGTAGCTCCGCCGGGACAGCTAATGAAAAACTGTTTTTT. This encodes CASSSAGTANEKLFF. This chain connects TRBV19 to TRBJ1-4; 7 nucleotides align to TRBD1. CDR3 size: 15 residues. The trim removed 6 bases at V and 3 bases at J, leaving 7 bases unmatched. Looked up from germline, CDR1 is LNHDA and CDR2 is SQIVND (reference sequence).

Of note for this clone: Other DNA sequences of this sample code for an identical CDR3. The V call is TRBV7-2, the J call TRBJ1-2; D is unclear. The CDR3 consists of 14 residues. V gave up 1 base and J gave up 5 bases, with 11 bases separating them. CDR1 SGHTA and CDR2 FQGNSA come from the germline V gene. CDR3 protein: CASSLDGRGYGYTF. The DNA for the CDR3 is TGTGCCAGCAGCTTAGACGGCCGGGGATATGGCTACACCTTC.

The chain uses TRBV6-5 and TRBJ2-3; possible D gene TRBD2, 5 bases. Trimming removed 0 bases from V and 4 bases from J, with 11 bases in between. This CDR3 comprises 15 residues. From germline, CDR1 is MNHEY and CDR2 SVGAGI. Written as DNA, the CDR3 is TGTGCCAGCAGTTACTCGATAGAGGGCCCAGATACGCAGTATTTT. This encodes CASSYSIEGPDTQYF.

This chain uses TRBV4-2 with TRBJ1-3; D not resolved. The germline V gene encodes CDR1 LGHNA and CDR2 YNFKEQ. The CDR3 has 15 residues. Trimming took 1 base from V and 0 from J, leaving 7 bases between them. CDR3 in DNA: TGTGCCAGCAGCCAAGGGGCCAGCTCTGGAAACACCATATATTTT. Its protein product is CASSQGASSGNTIYF.

A single count supports this clone. The rearrangement links TRBV28 to TRBJ1-2; D is perhaps TRBD1 (6 bases). The CDR3 has 15 residues. Looked up from germline, CDR1 is MDHEN and CDR2 is SYDVKM. Trimming stripped 8 bases from V and 2 bases from J, with 18 bases between. This chain's CDR3 is CASGTPGQGNYGYTF. CDR3 nucleotides: TGTGCCAGCGGAACTCCCGGGCAGGGGAACTATGGCTACACCTTC.

The gene calls are TRBV7-6 and TRBJ1-2, with 11 bases identical to TRBD1. CDR3 length: 15 residues. Trimming cost V 5 bases and J 4 bases; bases outside gene matches: 6. Per the germline V gene, CDR1 is SGHVS and CDR2 is FNYEAQ. The CDR3 DNA follows: TGTGCCAGCAGCCCGGGGACAGGGGGACCCTATGGCTACACCTTC. Encoded protein: CASSPGTGGPYGYTF.

V is TRBV6-6 and J is TRBJ1-2; D may be TRBD1 (5 bases). Trimming removed 5 bases from V and 3 bases from J, with 16 bases in between. This CDR3 is 15 amino acids long. Germline CDR1 MNHNY, CDR2 SVGAGI (reference sequence). The chain's CDR3 is CASSPGTASDYGYTF. DNA of the CDR3: TGTGCCAGCAGTCCGGGGACGGCCTCGGACTATGGCTACACCTTC.

The V call is TRBV6-5, the J call TRBJ1-2, with unresolved D. Germline V gene data show CDR1 as MNHEY and CDR2 as SVGAGI. Trimming took 2 bases from V and 5 from J, leaving 15 bases between them. The CDR3 totals 15 residues. CDR3 coding DNA: TGTGCCAGCAGTTACGGTATATCTACACCGTATGGCTACACCTTC. Its translation: CASSYGISTPYGYTF.

This clone was counted once. Other nucleotide sequences from this sample produce the same CDR3. V is TRBV18 and J is TRBJ1-5; a weak D match, TRBD1 (5 bases). Germline V gene lookup returns CDR1 KGHSH and CDR2 LQKENI. Trimming shortened V by 4 bases and J by 4 bases, and 8 bases separated the two germline ends. The CDR3 extends over 13 amino acids. As DNA, the CDR3 is TGTGCCAGCTCACGGGGGGGAAATCAGCCCCAGCATTTT. Translated, it gives CASSRGGNQPQHF.

The chain recombines TRBV19 with TRBJ1-2, with 9 bases matching TRBD1. With 5 bases clipped from V and 3 bases from J, the junction kept 4 bases outside the gene matches. Germline V gene data show CDR1 as LNHDA and CDR2 as SQIVND (reference sequence). The CDR3 contains 14 residues. DNA for the CDR3: TGTGCCAGTAGTGTAAACAGGGGGCACTATGGCTACACCTTC. Amino acids: CASSVNRGHYGYTF.

This sequence joins TRBV28 and TRBJ1-1; D is ambiguous. The germline V gene encodes CDR1 MDHEN and CDR2 SYDVKM. The CDR3 sequence is 14 residues long. Trimming left V 5 bases short and J 0 bases short, with 10 bases between. The CDR3 coding sequence is TGTGCCAGCAGTACCTCGGTAATGAACACTGAAGCTTTCTTT. This sequence encodes CASSTSVMNTEAFF.

V is TRBV5-4 and J is TRBJ2-5, with 10 nucleotides matching TRBD2. The trim removed 4 bases at V and 5 bases at J, leaving 5 bases unmatched. The germline gives CDR1 SGHNT, CDR2 YYREEE (reference sequence). The CDR3 runs to 14 residues. CDR3 residues: CASSTMTSGETQYF. The CDR3 bases are TGTGCCAGCAGCACCATGACTAGCGGGGAGACCCAGTACTTC.

V is TRBV2 and J is TRBJ1-5; no reliable D call. The V end was cut by 3 bases, the J end by 0 bases, with 6 bases between. Germline V gene lookup returns CDR1 SNHLY and CDR2 FYNNEI. The CDR3 is 14 amino acids. CDR3: CASSDGYSNQPQHF. DNA for the CDR3: TGTGCCAGCAGTGACGGTTATAGCAATCAGCCCCAGCATTTT. The full variable domain, completed using reference TRBV2 and TRBJ1-5, is EPEVTQTPSHQVTQMGQEVILRCVPISNHLYFYWYRQILGQKVEFLVSFYNNEISEKSEIFDDQFSVERPDGSNFTLKIRSTKLEDSAMYFCASSDGYSNQPQHFGDGTRLSIL.

This clone was found once. The chain is built from TRBV6-6 and TRBJ2-6; the match to TRBD1 covers 8 bases. The CDR3 is made up of 16 amino acids. CDR1 and CDR2 from the germline V gene are MNHNY and SVGAGI (reference sequence). V lost 0 bases, J lost 2 bases, and 0 bases stayed unmatched. Here the CDR3 reads CASSYSQGAGANVLTF. For the CDR3, the DNA is TGTGCCAGCAGTTACTCACAGGGGGCTGGGGCCAACGTCCTGACTTTC.

This chain joins TRBV5-6 and TRBJ1-4, with unresolved D. V was cut by 3 bases and J by 4 bases, with 4 bases left in between. CDR1 is SGHDT and CDR2 is YYEEEE in the germline V gene. This CDR3 contains 12 residues. The CDR3 region is CASSSINEKLFF. In DNA form, the CDR3 reads TGTGCCAGCAGCTCCATTAATGAAAAACTGTTTTTT.

This clone was recorded a few times. This rearrangement joins TRBV7-8 to TRBJ2-3; 12 bases are a match to TRBD2. The germline gives CDR1 SGHVS, CDR2 FQNEAQ. The CDR3 covers 16 residues. The ends lost 1 base at V and 4 bases at J; junction bases unmatched: 3. The CDR3 protein is CASSLVLAGGADTQYF. The CDR3, as DNA: TGTGCCAGCAGCTTAGTCCTAGCGGGAGGGGCAGATACGCAGTATTTT.

The J gene is TRBJ1-3, the V gene TRBV6-5, with 8 positions matching TRBD1. The trim removed 11 bases at V and 8 bases at J, leaving 8 bases unmatched. Germline CDR1 and CDR2: MNHEY and SVGAGI. CDR3 length: 12 amino acids. In DNA, the CDR3 is TGTGCCTCCGCCGGGACAGGTGACACCATATATTTT. Amino acids: CASAGTGDTIYF.

The rearrangement links TRBV2 to TRBJ2-5, with D perhaps being TRBD1 or TRBD2 (5 bases each). Germline assignment: CDR1 SNHLY and CDR2 FYNNEI. The CDR3 totals 15 residues. V lost 4 bases and J 4 bases, leaving 16 bases between the germline ends. CDR3 bases: TGTGCCAGCAGTGTTTATTCCGGGACCGGAGAGACCCAGTACTTC. It is translated as CASSVYSGTGETQYF. The complete variable domain, with remaining parts taken from reference TRBV2 and TRBJ2-5, reads EPEVTQTPSHQVTQMGQEVILRCVPISNHLYFYWYRQILGQKVEFLVSFYNNEISEKSEIFDDQFSVERPDGSNFTLKIRSTKLEDSAMYFCASSVYSGTGETQYFGPGTRLLVL.

V is TRBV30 and J is TRBJ2-5, with 9 bases identical to TRBD2. J was trimmed by 5 bases and V by 5 bases; bases with no gene match: 0. CDR1 and CDR2 from the germline V gene are GTSNPN and SVGIG (reference sequence). The CDR3 runs 11 residues. This CDR3 reads CAWAGGETQYF. The CDR3 DNA is TGTGCCTGGGCGGGGGGGGAGACCCAGTACTTC. Full variable domain (rest looked up from reference TRBV30 and TRBJ2-5): SQTIHQWPATLVQPVGSPLSLECTVEGTSNPNLYWYRQAAGRGLQLLFYSVGIGQISSEVPQNLSASRPQDRQFILSSKKLLLSDSGFYLCAWAGGETQYFGPGTRLLVL.

This clone was picked up one time. The J gene is TRBJ2-1, the V gene TRBV19, with 11 nucleotides matching TRBD2. Germline V CDR1 and CDR2: LNHDA, SQIVND (reference sequence). Trimming at V came to 4 bases and at J to 4 bases, leaving 3 bases not matched to a gene. The CDR3 extends over 15 amino acids. The CDR3: CASSRLAGRYNEQFF. The CDR3 DNA follows: TGTGCCAGTAGTAGACTAGCGGGGAGATACAATGAGCAGTTCTTC.